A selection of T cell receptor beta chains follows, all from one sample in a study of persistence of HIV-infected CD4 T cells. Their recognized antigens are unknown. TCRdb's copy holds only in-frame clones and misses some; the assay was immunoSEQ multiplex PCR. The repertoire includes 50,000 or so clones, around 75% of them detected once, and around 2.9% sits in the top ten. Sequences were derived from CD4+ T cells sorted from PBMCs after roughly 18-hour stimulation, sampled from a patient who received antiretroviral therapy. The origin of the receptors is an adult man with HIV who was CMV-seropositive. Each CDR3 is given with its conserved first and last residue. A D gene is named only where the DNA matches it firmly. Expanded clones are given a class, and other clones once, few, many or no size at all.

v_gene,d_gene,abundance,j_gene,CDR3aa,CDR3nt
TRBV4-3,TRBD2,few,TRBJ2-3,CASSQGFSGGLAVGDTQYF,TGCGCCAGCAGCCAAGGGTTCTCTGGGGGACTAGCAGTAGGCGATACGCAGTATTTT
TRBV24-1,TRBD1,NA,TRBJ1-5,CATSGLRDRGMVSNQPQHF,TGTGCCACCAGTGGTTTACGGGACAGGGGAATGGTTAGCAATCAGCCCCAGCATTTT
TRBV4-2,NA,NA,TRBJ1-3,CASSLSGPSSGNTIYF,TGTGCCAGCAGCCTCTCAGGGCCAAGCTCTGGAAACACCATATATTTT
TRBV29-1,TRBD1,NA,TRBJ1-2,CSVEGQSGYTF,TGCAGCGTTGAGGGACAGAGTGGCTACACCTTC
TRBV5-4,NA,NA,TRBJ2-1,CASSLLRGSYNEQFF,TGTGCCAGCAGCTTGTTACGGGGCTCCTACAATGAGCAGTTCTTC
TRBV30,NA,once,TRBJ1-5,CAWSLGGLDQPQHF,TGTGCCTGGAGTCTCGGGGGGTTAGATCAGCCCCAGCATTTT
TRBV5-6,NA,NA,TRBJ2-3,CASSLVPDTRTDTQYF,TGTGCCAGCAGTTTGGTCCCGGACACCCGCACAGATACGCAGTATTTT
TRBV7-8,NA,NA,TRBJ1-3,CASSLDGSSGNTIYF,TGTGCCAGCAGCTTGGACGGGAGCTCTGGAAACACCATATATTTT
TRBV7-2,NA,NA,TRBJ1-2,CASSLAGGRQTYGYTF,TGTGCCAGCAGCTTAGCGGGGGGAAGGCAGACCTATGGCTACACCTTC
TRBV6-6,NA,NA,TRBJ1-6,CASSRRDQRPSSYNSPLHF,TGTGCCAGCAGTCGCCGGGACCAAAGACCGAGCTCCTATAATTCACCCCTCCACTTT
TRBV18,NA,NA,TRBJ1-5,CASSLWDTSNQPQHF,TGTGCCAGCTCACTTTGGGACACTAGCAATCAGCCCCAGCATTTT
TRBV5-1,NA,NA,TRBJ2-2,CASSLMADGAGELFF,TGCGCCAGCAGCTTGATGGCCGACGGGGCCGGGGAGCTGTTTTTT
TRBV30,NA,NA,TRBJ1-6,CAWSWNNSPLHF,TGTGCCTGGAGTTGGAATAATTCACCCCTCCACTTT
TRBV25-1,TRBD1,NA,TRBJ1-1,CASSGDRGRVEAFF,TGTGCCAGCAGTGGCGACAGGGGAAGAGTTGAAGCTTTCTTT
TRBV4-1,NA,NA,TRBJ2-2,CASSQEGVGELFF,TGCGCCAGCAGCCAAGAAGGAGTCGGGGAGCTGTTTTTT
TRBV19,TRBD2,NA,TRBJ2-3,CASSFLAGGPTDTQYF,TGTGCCAGTAGTTTCTTAGCGGGAGGACCTACAGATACGCAGTATTTT
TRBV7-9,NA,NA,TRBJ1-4,CASSRDAGANEKLFF,TGTGCCAGCAGCCGGGACGCCGGGGCCAATGAAAAACTGTTTTTT
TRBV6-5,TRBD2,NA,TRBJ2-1,CASSYSDGRGNEQFF,TGTGCCAGCAGTTACTCTGACGGGAGGGGAAATGAGCAGTTCTTC
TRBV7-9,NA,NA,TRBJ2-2,CASSQQLALNTGELFF,TGTGCCAGCAGCCAACAGCTAGCGTTGAACACCGGGGAGCTGTTTTTT
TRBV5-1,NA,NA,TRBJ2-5,CASRRGDQETQYF,TGCGCCAGCAGGCGGGGAGATCAAGAGACCCAGTACTTC
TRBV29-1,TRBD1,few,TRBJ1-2,CSVEVEGAGGYTF,TGCAGCGTTGAAGTGGAGGGGGCTGGAGGCTACACCTTC
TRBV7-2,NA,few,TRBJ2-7,CASSPAYEQYF,TGTGCCAGCAGCCCCGCCTACGAGCAGTACTTC
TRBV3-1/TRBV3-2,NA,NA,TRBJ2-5,CASSPRIAVQETQYF,TGTGCCAGCAGCCCCCGTATAGCCGTCCAAGAGACCCAGTACTTC
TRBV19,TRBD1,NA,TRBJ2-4,CASSTPGGKNIQYF,TGTGCCAGTAGTACCCCAGGGGGCAAAAACATTCAGTACTTC
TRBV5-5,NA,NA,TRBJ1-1,CASSHKGVNTEAFF,TGTGCCAGCAGCCATAAAGGAGTGAACACTGAAGCTTTCTTT
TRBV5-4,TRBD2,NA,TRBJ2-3,CASSFPPGRTDTQYF,TGTGCCAGCAGCTTTCCCCCCGGGAGGACAGATACGCAGTATTTT
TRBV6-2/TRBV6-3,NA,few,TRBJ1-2,CASNPDEFYGYTF,TGTGCCAGCAACCCGGACGAATTCTATGGCTACACCTTC
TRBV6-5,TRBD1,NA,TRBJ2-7,CASSYGGTGGYEQYF,TGTGCCAGCAGTTACGGGGGGACAGGGGGGTACGAGCAGTACTTC
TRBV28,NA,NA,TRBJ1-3,CATGRGAGNTIYF,TGTGCCACTGGGAGGGGCGCTGGAAACACCATATATTTT
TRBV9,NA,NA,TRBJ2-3,CASSVDFLLDTQYF,TGTGCCAGCAGCGTAGACTTTTTATTAGATACGCAGTATTTT
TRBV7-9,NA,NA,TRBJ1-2,CASSQGLAVTNYGYTF,TGTGCCAGCAGCCAAGGCCTGGCGGTCACTAACTATGGCTACACCTTC
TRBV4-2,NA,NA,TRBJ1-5,CASSSLGGQSQPQHF,TGTGCCAGCAGCTCACTTGGCGGACAATCCCAGCCCCAGCATTTT
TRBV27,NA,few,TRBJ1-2,CASSLFSWSLSGYTF,TGTGCCAGCAGTTTATTTTCTTGGAGTTTATCCGGCTACACCTTC
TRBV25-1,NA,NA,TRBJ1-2,CASSEDGGEASYTF,TGTGCCAGCAGTGAAGATGGGGGGGAGGCAAGCTACACCTTC
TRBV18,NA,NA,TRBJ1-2,CASSPDRNSNYGYTF,TGTGCCAGCTCACCCGACAGAAATTCTAACTATGGCTACACCTTC
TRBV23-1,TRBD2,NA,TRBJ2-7,CGIPGGFTSRGEQYF,TGCGGTATCCCGGGGGGATTCACCTCTCGGGGAGAGCAGTACTTC
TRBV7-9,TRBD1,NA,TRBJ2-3,CASSLGQGSTDTQYF,TGTGCCAGCAGCTTAGGACAGGGCAGCACAGATACGCAGTATTTT
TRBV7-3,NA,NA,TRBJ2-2,CASADVNTGELFF,TGTGCCAGCGCGGACGTGAACACCGGGGAGCTGTTTTTT
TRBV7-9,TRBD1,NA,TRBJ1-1,CASSSRGQGGRRNTEAFF,TGTGCCAGCAGCTCCCGCGGACAGGGGGGTAGGAGGAACACTGAAGCTTTCTTT
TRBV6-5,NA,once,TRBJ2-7,CASAGRLNYEQYF,TGTGCCAGCGCAGGGCGGTTGAACTACGAGCAGTACTTC
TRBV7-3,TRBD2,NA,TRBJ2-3,CASSSLAGEAGPSTQYF,TGTGCCAGCAGCTCGCTGGCGGGAGAGGCGGGTCCGAGTACGCAGTATTTT
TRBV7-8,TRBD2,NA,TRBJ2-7,CASSPKTGTRFEQYF,TGTGCCAGCAGCCCTAAGACCGGGACTAGATTCGAGCAGTACTTC
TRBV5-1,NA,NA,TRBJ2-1,CASSYRQAGSAYNEQFF,TGCGCCAGCAGCTACAGGCAGGCAGGGTCCGCCTACAATGAGCAGTTCTTC
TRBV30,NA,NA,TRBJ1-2,CAWNYNERHYGYTF,TGTGCCTGGAACTACAATGAACGACACTATGGCTACACCTTC
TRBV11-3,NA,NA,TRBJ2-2,CASSFGTHGSNTGELFF,TGTGCCAGCAGCTTCGGAACGCATGGTTCGAACACCGGGGAGCTGTTTTTT
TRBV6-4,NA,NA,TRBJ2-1,CASSDQGNSYNEQFF,TGTGCCAGCAGTGACCAGGGGAACTCCTACAATGAGCAGTTCTTC
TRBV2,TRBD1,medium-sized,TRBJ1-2,CASKGQLYGYTF,TGTGCCAGCAAGGGACAGCTCTATGGCTACACCTTC
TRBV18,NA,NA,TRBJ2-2,CASSPTRTGELFF,TGTGCCAGCTCACCTACGCGGACCGGGGAGCTGTTTTTT
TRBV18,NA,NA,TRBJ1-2,CASSPSISSSYGYTF,TGTGCCAGCTCACCATCCATCAGTTCTAGCTATGGCTACACCTTC
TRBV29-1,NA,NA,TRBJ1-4,CSAAWSEKLFF,TGCAGCGCCGCCTGGAGTGAAAAACTGTTTTTT
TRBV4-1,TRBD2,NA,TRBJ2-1,CASSQVPSGSFSYNEQFF,TGCGCCAGCAGCCAAGTCCCTAGCGGGAGTTTTTCCTACAATGAGCAGTTCTTC
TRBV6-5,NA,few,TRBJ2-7,CASSQLVPYEQYF,TGTGCCAGCAGCCAATTGGTCCCCTACGAGCAGTACTTC
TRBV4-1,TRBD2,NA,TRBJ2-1,CASSQSLSSGGSRSSYNEQFF,TGCGCCAGCAGCCAATCCTTGTCTAGCGGGGGCTCAAGGAGCTCCTACAATGAGCAGTTCTTC
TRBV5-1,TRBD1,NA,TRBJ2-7,CASSSPGQGNEQYF,TGCGCCAGCAGCTCCCCGGGACAGGGTAACGAGCAGTACTTC
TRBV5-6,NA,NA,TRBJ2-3,CASRVGQAGITDTQYF,TGTGCCAGCAGGGTGGGGCAGGCGGGGATCACAGATACGCAGTATTTT